This T cell receptor (beta chain) was found in a study of OX40 agonist ivuxolimab in advanced cancers. Profiling relied on immunoSEQ multiplex PCR, and the TCRdb table lists in-frame clones only, not all of them. The top ten hold over 0.5% of the sample, which has roughly 51,000 clones, 70% to 90% seen once. Overall study findings and caveats: There were also nonresponders showing low normalized T-cell clonal expansion. At doses 0.1 to 3.0 mg/kg, CD4+ and CD8+ clones expanded.

Comment on this clone: The target antigen is unknown.

Germline CDR1 reads SGHDT; CDR2 reads YYEEEE. The CDR3 contains 11 residues. Trimming removed 4 bases at V and 4 bases at J, with 3 bases between. This specimen consisted of CD4+ or CD8+ T cells sorted from blood, obtained in a trial of the OX40 agonist ivuxolimab. V and J are TRBV5-6 and TRBJ2-1; D not resolved. This TCR was sampled from an adult with an advanced solid tumor such as melanoma, head and neck, liver or kidney cancer. The CDR3 is CASSRYNEQFF. The CDR3 DNA reads as TGTGCCAGCAGCCGGTACAATGAGCAGTTCTTC.